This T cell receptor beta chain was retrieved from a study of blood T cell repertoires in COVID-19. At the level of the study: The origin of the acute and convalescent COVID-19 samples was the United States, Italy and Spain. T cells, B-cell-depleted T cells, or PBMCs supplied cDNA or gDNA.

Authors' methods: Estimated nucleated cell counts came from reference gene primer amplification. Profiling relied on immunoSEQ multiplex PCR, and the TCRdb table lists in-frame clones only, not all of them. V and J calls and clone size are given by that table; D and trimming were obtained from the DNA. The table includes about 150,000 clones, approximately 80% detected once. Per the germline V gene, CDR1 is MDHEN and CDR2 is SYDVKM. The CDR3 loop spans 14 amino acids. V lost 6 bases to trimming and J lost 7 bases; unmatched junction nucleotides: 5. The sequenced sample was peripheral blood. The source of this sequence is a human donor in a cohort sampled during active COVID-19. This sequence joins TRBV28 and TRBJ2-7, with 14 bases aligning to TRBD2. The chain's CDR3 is CASSRLAGGREQYF. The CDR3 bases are TGTGCCAGCAGCAGACTAGCGGGGGGGCGGGAGCAGTACTTC.